Below, one TCR beta chain is given with its context. Its antigen is unknown. No much larger clone is present one base from it, and per-base qualities are unavailable. In the first month after transplant, blood samples were collected up to 4 times, and after that at least monthly when available. Germline trimming: 0 bases from V, 8 bases from J; junction bases outside gene matches: 3. The germline V gene (reference sequence) gives CDR1 as SGHNT and CDR2 as YYREEE. Reading from cysteine to phenylalanine, the CDR3 counts 15 amino acids. Only CDR3 DNA remains: 45 bases, in frame from the first base. The method was the immunoSEQ multiplex PCR assay. For most patients, genomic DNA was subjected to high-throughput TCR-beta CDR3 sequencing by Adaptive Biotechnologies. As for how the authors treated the data: TCR sequencing data for 15 to 20 patients were retrieved from Adaptive's ImmunoSEQ software; three other patients were processed with MiXCR and VDJtools. CDR3 nucleotide sequences shared between donor and recipient were removed because the origin of such sequences could not be assigned. Alloreactive clones required at least 2-fold expansion over unstimulated cells and minimum CFSE-low frequency of 0.002% (template counts) or 0.001% (read counts). Clones detected in sequenced pre-transplant spleen, lymph node, or MLR CFSE-low populations of the donor or recipient were defined as mappable. Cumulative frequency of alloreactive clones was calculated as a percentage of all sequences weighted by copy number. TCRdb limited this immuneACCESS table to in-frame rearrangements with V and J called. A share of clones is missing; checked studies link under half to unresolved V genes, and the rest is unexplained. That table furnishes V, J and clone size, whereas the DNA furnished D and trimming. The sample table contains roughly 80,000 clones; only one count was recorded for about nine tenths of them. The ten largest clones take up 0.55% to 0.8% of the sample.

These data belong to a study of graft-versus-host responses after intestinal transplantation (dated by TCRdb to the early 2020s). Notes on the research overall: Recipients received multivisceral, liver-intestinal, or isolated intestinal transplants. Every recipient was given anti-thymocyte globulin induction, then maintenance tacrolimus and steroids for approximately 3 years. Graft-versus-host and host-versus-graft alloreactive T cell clones were tracked in the graft, circulation and bone marrow after intestinal transplantation using bulk TCR-beta CDR3 sequencing. To identify alloreactive clones, pre-transplant mixed lymphocyte reaction products were sequenced and then compared with unstimulated pre-transplant donor and recipient T cells. Of the roughly 26 intestinal transplant recipients enrolled in the cohort, one of whom was a retransplant, a few patients without pretransplant specimens were excluded. A peak of at least 4% donor T cells among recipient peripheral blood mononuclear cells was the definition used for donor T cell macrochimerism. Samples from three later patients were sequenced in-house on an Illumina MiSeq with MiXCR processing rather than by the commercial service. Results the study describes overall, beyond this receptor: In patients with donor T cell macrochimerism, the allografts had high GvH to HvG T cell clonal ratios. GvH clones turned up in recipient bone marrow, with some appearing earlier in ileal mucosa or blood, a pattern consistent with an intestinal mucosal origin. Early after transplant, peak levels of circulating GvH clones were associated with declines in HvG clones. Conclusions were limited by the relatively low number and heterogeneity of intestinal transplant patients.

The source of this sequence is a human patient who received an intestinal transplant, so some T cells may come from the graft donor. Sample: PBMCs, taken 98 days after intestinal transplantation. The V and J segments used are TRBV5-4 and TRBJ1-6, with 9 bases aligning to TRBD1. The DNA sequence follows: TGTGCCAGCAGCTTGGACAGGGGGCAGGATTCACCCCTCCACTTT. It specifies CASSLDRGQDSPLHF.